Listed below are T cell receptor beta chains from one sample, sequenced in a study of breast tumors, draining lymph nodes, adjacent tissues. TCRdb itself ran the multiplex PCR reads through MiXCR, one entry per CDR3 protein. The data show over 200,000 distinct CDR3 sequences, 32% seen once. What was sequenced was axillary lymph node tissue. The receptors were sampled from a female donor with breast cancer. Some clones in this sample may be carry-over from other donors' samples. Each CDR3 is given without its conserved first and last residue. Fields, in order: J gene, CDR3 length, V gene, D gene, CDR3 protein. D genes are given only for firm matches.

J gene: TRBJ2-7
CDR3 length: 12
V gene: TRBV18
D gene: -
CDR3 protein: ASSPPSRSYEQY

J gene: TRBJ2-7
CDR3 length: 11
V gene: TRBV29-1
D gene: -
CDR3 protein: SVEDRSSYEQY

J gene: TRBJ1-1
CDR3 length: 12
V gene: TRBV20-1
D gene: TRBD1
CDR3 protein: SARHDRVNTEAF

J gene: TRBJ2-1
CDR3 length: 13
V gene: TRBV2
D gene: TRBD2
CDR3 protein: ASSGRSGRGDEQF

J gene: TRBJ2-4
CDR3 length: 9
V gene: TRBV6-1
D gene: TRBD1
CDR3 protein: ATGQVDIQY

J gene: TRBJ2-1
CDR3 length: 12
V gene: TRBV30
D gene: TRBD2
CDR3 protein: AWRGTSGPNEQF

J gene: TRBJ2-5
CDR3 length: 12
V gene: TRBV5-8
D gene: -
CDR3 protein: ASSLRGEGETQY

J gene: TRBJ2-1
CDR3 length: 11
V gene: TRBV30
D gene: -
CDR3 protein: AGRALGLYEQF

J gene: TRBJ2-1
CDR3 length: 13
V gene: TRBV12-3/TRBV12-4
D gene: -
CDR3 protein: ASSYRPVSYNEQF

J gene: TRBJ2-7
CDR3 length: 15
V gene: TRBV6-7
D gene: TRBD2
CDR3 protein: ASTDLRTSGIAYEQY

J gene: TRBJ1-6
CDR3 length: 15
V gene: TRBV5-6
D gene: TRBD1
CDR3 protein: ASSLGGRDRRNSPLH

J gene: TRBJ1-6
CDR3 length: 13
V gene: TRBV10-3
D gene: -
CDR3 protein: AISERGPYNSPLH

J gene: TRBJ1-1
CDR3 length: 13
V gene: TRBV5-1
D gene: TRBD1
CDR3 protein: ASSGEQGAYTEAF

J gene: TRBJ2-1
CDR3 length: 12
V gene: TRBV12-3/TRBV12-4
D gene: TRBD2
CDR3 protein: ASSSGSSYNEQF

J gene: TRBJ2-3
CDR3 length: 16
V gene: TRBV28
D gene: TRBD2
CDR3 protein: ASRGTSGNPNGTDTQY

J gene: TRBJ2-1
CDR3 length: 13
V gene: TRBV6-1
D gene: -
CDR3 protein: ASSDPGDLPNEQF

J gene: TRBJ2-3
CDR3 length: 15
V gene: TRBV6-1
D gene: TRBD2
CDR3 protein: ASSPPTSGRLPDTQY

J gene: TRBJ2-2
CDR3 length: 13
V gene: TRBV9
D gene: TRBD2
CDR3 protein: ASSVTSGRNGELF

J gene: TRBJ1-1
CDR3 length: 13
V gene: TRBV19
D gene: -
CDR3 protein: ASSSTTGVNTEAF

J gene: TRBJ1-4
CDR3 length: 14
V gene: TRBV24-1
D gene: -
CDR3 protein: ATSASGSATNEKLF

J gene: TRBJ2-4
CDR3 length: 10
V gene: TRBV29-1
D gene: -
CDR3 protein: SVAGTENIQY

J gene: TRBJ2-3
CDR3 length: 14
V gene: TRBV7-3
D gene: TRBD2
CDR3 protein: ASSVVGTSGTDTQY

J gene: TRBJ2-7
CDR3 length: 13
V gene: TRBV5-8
D gene: TRBD1
CDR3 protein: ASSGGQGIRDEQY

J gene: TRBJ1-2
CDR3 length: 15
V gene: TRBV18
D gene: TRBD1
CDR3 protein: ASSPRDRGIVNYGYT

J gene: TRBJ2-1
CDR3 length: 10
V gene: TRBV10-3
D gene: TRBD2
CDR3 protein: AIKNPGLVKF

J gene: TRBJ2-7
CDR3 length: 14
V gene: TRBV7-2
D gene: TRBD2
CDR3 protein: ASSLDGSGSSYEQY

J gene: TRBJ2-3
CDR3 length: 9
V gene: TRBV5-1
D gene: -
CDR3 protein: ASTKGDEQY

J gene: TRBJ1-4
CDR3 length: 12
V gene: TRBV19
D gene: -
CDR3 protein: ASSIQHRIEKLF

J gene: TRBJ2-1
CDR3 length: 13
V gene: TRBV6-5
D gene: -
CDR3 protein: ASSSLGGLGNEQF

J gene: TRBJ2-3
CDR3 length: 12
V gene: TRBV7-9
D gene: TRBD2
CDR3 protein: ASSVARGADTQY

J gene: TRBJ1-5
CDR3 length: 10
V gene: TRBV6-6
D gene: -
CDR3 protein: ASSYGNQPQH

J gene: TRBJ2-3
CDR3 length: 13
V gene: TRBV12-3/TRBV12-4
D gene: -
CDR3 protein: ASSHLPATTDTQY

J gene: TRBJ1-6
CDR3 length: 14
V gene: TRBV24-1
D gene: -
CDR3 protein: ATSATGDGANSPLH

J gene: TRBJ2-7
CDR3 length: 12
V gene: TRBV6-1
D gene: -
CDR3 protein: ASSEQGMGYEQY

J gene: TRBJ1-2
CDR3 length: 10
V gene: TRBV7-2
D gene: -
CDR3 protein: ASSSGQHGYT

J gene: TRBJ2-7
CDR3 length: 13
V gene: TRBV5-1
D gene: TRBD1
CDR3 protein: ASSFRDRAWGEQY

J gene: TRBJ1-4
CDR3 length: 13
V gene: TRBV12-3/TRBV12-4
D gene: -
CDR3 protein: ASSPARTVNEKLF

J gene: TRBJ1-5
CDR3 length: 13
V gene: TRBV28
D gene: -
CDR3 protein: ASSRTGYSNQPQH

J gene: TRBJ1-6
CDR3 length: 15
V gene: TRBV27
D gene: -
CDR3 protein: ASSLLSKGSSNSPLH

J gene: TRBJ2-7
CDR3 length: 13
V gene: TRBV12-3/TRBV12-4
D gene: -
CDR3 protein: ASSLVLGFAYEQY

J gene: TRBJ2-1
CDR3 length: 12
V gene: TRBV20-1
D gene: TRBD2
CDR3 protein: SATLLREAHEQF

J gene: TRBJ2-5
CDR3 length: 11
V gene: TRBV11-2
D gene: TRBD1
CDR3 protein: ASRYTGEETQY

J gene: TRBJ1-2
CDR3 length: 13
V gene: TRBV11-2
D gene: -
CDR3 protein: ASSFSTGAYYGYT

J gene: TRBJ2-7
CDR3 length: 12
V gene: TRBV10-2
D gene: -
CDR3 protein: ASRGTGFSYEQY

J gene: TRBJ1-2
CDR3 length: 14
V gene: TRBV28
D gene: TRBD1
CDR3 protein: ASRPFLFGTGNGYT

J gene: TRBJ2-5
CDR3 length: 16
V gene: TRBV5-1
D gene: -
CDR3 protein: ASTLGRNPNGSQETQY

J gene: TRBJ2-3
CDR3 length: 14
V gene: TRBV6-5
D gene: -
CDR3 protein: ASSYSSGSGSDTQY

J gene: TRBJ2-7
CDR3 length: 11
V gene: TRBV12-3/TRBV12-4
D gene: -
CDR3 protein: ASSFTTDYEQY

J gene: TRBJ1-5
CDR3 length: 16
V gene: TRBV5-5
D gene: TRBD1
CDR3 protein: ASSLMDRGQLGNQPQH

J gene: TRBJ2-5
CDR3 length: 12
V gene: TRBV7-9
D gene: TRBD2
CDR3 protein: ASSQRAGEETQY

J gene: TRBJ2-2
CDR3 length: 13
V gene: TRBV24-1
D gene: TRBD1
CDR3 protein: ATSGTGGQSGELF

J gene: TRBJ2-1
CDR3 length: 16
V gene: TRBV5-4
D gene: -
CDR3 protein: ASSLGNTIASSYNEQF

J gene: TRBJ2-3
CDR3 length: 12
V gene: TRBV27
D gene: -
CDR3 protein: ASSLSGLTDTQY

J gene: TRBJ2-2
CDR3 length: 11
V gene: TRBV11-2
D gene: -
CDR3 protein: ASSATNTGELF

J gene: TRBJ2-3
CDR3 length: 13
V gene: TRBV20-1
D gene: TRBD2
CDR3 protein: SARDTSGATDTQY

J gene: TRBJ2-7
CDR3 length: 12
V gene: TRBV28
D gene: -
CDR3 protein: ASSPLKDSYEQY

J gene: TRBJ2-3
CDR3 length: 11
V gene: TRBV30
D gene: -
CDR3 protein: AWSGAGANTQY

J gene: TRBJ2-6
CDR3 length: 13
V gene: TRBV11-3
D gene: -
CDR3 protein: ASSSSGSGANVLT

J gene: TRBJ1-5
CDR3 length: 12
V gene: TRBV4-1
D gene: -
CDR3 protein: ASSQVGGNQPQH